The T cell receptor beta chain described here comes from a study of CD4+ T cells in melanoma. Study-wide results and caveats: A reported correlation linked neoantigen-specific CD4+ T cells to CD8+, macrophage and B cell function. Diverse differentiation states were reported for melanoma neoantigen-specific CD4+ T cells.

Trimming shortened V by 2 bases and J by 3 bases, and 13 bases separated the two germline ends. CDR1 and CDR2 (germline): MGHDK, SYGVNS. This CDR3 spans 16 amino acids. The assay was immunoSEQ multiplex PCR, and TCRdb's table has in-frame clones only and misses some. Of some 110,000 clones listed, about 90% are singletons. On this clone itself: Its antigen is still unknown.

What was sequenced was peripheral blood. The rearrangement uses TRBV25-1 and TRBJ2-2; D uncertain. This receptor was identified in a human donor with melanoma. CDR3 in DNA: TGTGCCAGCAGTGAAGATAGGGCCCCGGACACCGGGGAGCTGTTTTTT. Translated: CASSEDRAPDTGELFF.